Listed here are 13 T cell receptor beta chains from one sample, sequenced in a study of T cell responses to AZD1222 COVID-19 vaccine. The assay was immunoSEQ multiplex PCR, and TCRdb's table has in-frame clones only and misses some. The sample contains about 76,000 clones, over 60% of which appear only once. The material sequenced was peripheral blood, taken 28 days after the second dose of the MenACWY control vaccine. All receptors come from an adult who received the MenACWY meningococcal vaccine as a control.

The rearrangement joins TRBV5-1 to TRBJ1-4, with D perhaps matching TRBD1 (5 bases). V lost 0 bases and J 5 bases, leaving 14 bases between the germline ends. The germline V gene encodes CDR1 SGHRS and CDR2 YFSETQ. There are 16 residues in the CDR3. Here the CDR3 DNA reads TGCGCCAGCAGCTTGGTCGTGGGGGGTAGGAATGAAAAACTGTTTTTT. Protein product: CASSLVVGGRNEKLFF. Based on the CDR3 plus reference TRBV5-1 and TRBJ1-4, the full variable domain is KAGVTQTPRYLIKTRGQQVTLSCSPISGHRSVSWYQQTPGQGLQFLFEYFSETQRNKGNFPGRFSGRQFSNSRSEMNVSTLELGDSALYLCASSLVVGGRNEKLFFGSGTQLSVL.

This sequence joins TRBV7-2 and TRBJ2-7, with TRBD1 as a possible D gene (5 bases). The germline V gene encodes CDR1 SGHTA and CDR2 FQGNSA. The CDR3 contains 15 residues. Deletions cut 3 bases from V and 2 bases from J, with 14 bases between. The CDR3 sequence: CASSLTDLLTYEQYF. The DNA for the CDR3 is TGTGCCAGCAGCTTGACAGACTTGTTAACCTACGAGCAGTACTTC.

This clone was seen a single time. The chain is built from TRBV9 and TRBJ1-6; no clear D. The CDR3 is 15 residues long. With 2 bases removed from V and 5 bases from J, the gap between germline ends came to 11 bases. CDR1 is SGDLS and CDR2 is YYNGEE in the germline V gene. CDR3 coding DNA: TGTGCCAGCAGCGTCACCCAGACCAATAATTCACCCCTCCACTTT. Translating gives CASSVTQTNNSPLHF. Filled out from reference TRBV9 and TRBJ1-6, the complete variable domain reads DSGVTQTPKHLITATGQRVTLRCSPRSGDLSVYWYQQSLDQGLQFLIQYYNGEERAKGNILERFSAQQFPDLHSELNLSSLELGDSALYFCASSVTQTNNSPLHFGNGTRLTVT.

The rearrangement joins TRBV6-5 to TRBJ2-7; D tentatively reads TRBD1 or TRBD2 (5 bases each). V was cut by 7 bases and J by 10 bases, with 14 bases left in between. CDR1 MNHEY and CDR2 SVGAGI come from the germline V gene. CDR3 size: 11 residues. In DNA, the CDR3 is TGTGCCAGCACCTCCGGGACGAAACAGTACTTC. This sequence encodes CASTSGTKQYF.

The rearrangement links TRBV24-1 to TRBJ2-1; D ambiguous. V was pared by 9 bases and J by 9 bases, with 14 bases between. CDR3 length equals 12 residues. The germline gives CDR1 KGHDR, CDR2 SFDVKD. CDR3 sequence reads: CATGPGSGEQFF. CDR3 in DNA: TGTGCCACCGGTCCCGGATCCGGTGAGCAGTTCTTC.

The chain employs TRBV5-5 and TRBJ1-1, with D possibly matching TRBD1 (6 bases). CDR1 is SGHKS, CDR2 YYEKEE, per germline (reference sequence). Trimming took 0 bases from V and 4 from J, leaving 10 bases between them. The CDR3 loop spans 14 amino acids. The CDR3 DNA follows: TGTGCCAGCAGCTTGGATGGGGGCGGCACTGAAGCTTTCTTT. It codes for CASSLDGGGTEAFF.

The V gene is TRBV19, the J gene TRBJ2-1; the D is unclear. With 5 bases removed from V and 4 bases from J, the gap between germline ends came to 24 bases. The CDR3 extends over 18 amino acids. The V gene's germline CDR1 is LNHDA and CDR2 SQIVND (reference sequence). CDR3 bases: TGTGCCAGTAGTGCGACCGGCTTTAAGGTTGTTGGGTACAATGAGCAGTTCTTC. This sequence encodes CASSATGFKVVGYNEQFF.

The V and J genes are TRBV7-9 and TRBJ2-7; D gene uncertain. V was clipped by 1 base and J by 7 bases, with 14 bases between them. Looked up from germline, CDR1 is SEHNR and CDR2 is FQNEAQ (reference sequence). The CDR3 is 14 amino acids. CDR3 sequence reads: CASSLGARNREQYF. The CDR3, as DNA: TGTGCCAGCAGCTTAGGGGCCAGGAATCGGGAGCAGTACTTC. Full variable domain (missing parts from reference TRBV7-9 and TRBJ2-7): DTGVSQNPRHKITKRGQNVTFRCDPISEHNRLYWYRQTLGQGPEFLTYFQNEAQLEKSRLLSDRFSAERPKGSFSTLEIQRTEQGDSAMYLCASSLGARNREQYFGPGTRLTVT.

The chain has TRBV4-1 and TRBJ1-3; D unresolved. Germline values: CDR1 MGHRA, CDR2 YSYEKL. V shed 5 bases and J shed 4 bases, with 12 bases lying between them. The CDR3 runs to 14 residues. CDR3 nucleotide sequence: TGCGCCAGCAGCTCTCCGGGGAGGGGAAACACCATATATTTT. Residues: CASSSPGRGNTIYF.

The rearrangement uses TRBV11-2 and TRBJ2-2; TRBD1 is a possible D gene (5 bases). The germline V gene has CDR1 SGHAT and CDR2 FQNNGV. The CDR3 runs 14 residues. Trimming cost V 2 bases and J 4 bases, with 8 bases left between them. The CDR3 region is CASSLTRATGELFF. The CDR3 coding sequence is TGTGCCAGCAGCTTAACCAGGGCCACCGGGGAGCTGTTTTTT.

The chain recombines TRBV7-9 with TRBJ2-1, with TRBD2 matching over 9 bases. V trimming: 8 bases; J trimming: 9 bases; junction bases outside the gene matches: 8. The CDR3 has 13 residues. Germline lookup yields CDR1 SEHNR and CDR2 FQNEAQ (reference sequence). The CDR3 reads CASGGGRAGEQFF. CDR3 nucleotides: TGTGCCAGCGGGGGCGGGAGGGCCGGTGAGCAGTTCTTC. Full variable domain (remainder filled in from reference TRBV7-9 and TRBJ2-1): DTGVSQNPRHKITKRGQNVTFRCDPISEHNRLYWYRQTLGQGPEFLTYFQNEAQLEKSRLLSDRFSAERPKGSFSTLEIQRTEQGDSAMYLCASGGGRAGEQFFGPGTRLTVL.

The CDR3 sequence is CASSLLGQYYEQYF. The CDR3 DNA is TGTGCCAGCAGCCTCTTGGGACAGTACTACGAGCAGTACTTC. The rearrangement joins TRBV7-2 to TRBJ2-7, with 7 nucleotides matching TRBD1. V dropped 5 bases and J dropped 3; count of bases not matched to a gene: 7. This CDR3 spans 14 amino acids. The germline CDR1 and CDR2 sequences are SGHTA and FQGNSA.

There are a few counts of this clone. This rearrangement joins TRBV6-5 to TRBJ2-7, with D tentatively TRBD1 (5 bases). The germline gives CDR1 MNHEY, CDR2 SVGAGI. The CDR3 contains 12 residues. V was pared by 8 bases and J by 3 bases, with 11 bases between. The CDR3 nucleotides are TGTGCCAGCCGCCACGACAGCTACGAGCAGTACTTC. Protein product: CASRHDSYEQYF.